Listed below are T cell receptor beta chains from one sample, sequenced in a study of T cell repertoires in ileal Crohn's disease. Assay used: immunoSEQ multiplex PCR; TCRdb lists only in-frame clones, some missing. The sample lists several thousand clones, 70% to 85% seen once, with 4.3% in the top ten. The sample taken for sequencing was ileal tissue. The origin of the receptors is an adult with Crohn's disease. CDR3s include the opening cysteine and the closing phenylalanine or tryptophan. D genes are given only for firm matches. Not every row has a clone size; where given, it reads once, few, many or a size class.

size: once
D: TRBD1
J: TRBJ2-2
V: TRBV7-2
CDR3: CASSLGTGANTGELFF
DNA: TGTGCCAGCAGCCTGGGGACAGGGGCTAACACCGGGGAGCTGTTTTTT

size: NA
D: TRBD1
J: TRBJ2-7
V: TRBV18
CDR3: CASSPDRNLYEQYF
DNA: TGTGCCAGCTCACCGGACAGGAACCTCTACGAGCAGTACTTC

size: few
D: NA
J: TRBJ2-1
V: TRBV4-2
CDR3: CASSQDQGRDLQFF
DNA: TGTGCCAGCAGCCAAGACCAAGGGCGGGATCTTCAGTTCTTC

size: NA
D: TRBD1
J: TRBJ1-2
V: TRBV5-4
CDR3: CASSLGQGLGYGYTF
DNA: TGTGCCAGCAGCTTGGGACAGGGTTTAGGCTATGGCTACACCTTC

size: NA
D: TRBD2
J: TRBJ2-7
V: TRBV10-3
CDR3: CAIGLAGAEQYF
DNA: TGTGCCATCGGACTAGCGGGAGCCGAGCAGTACTTC

size: NA
D: NA
J: TRBJ2-1
V: TRBV7-3
CDR3: CASSSQRNNEQFF
DNA: TGTGCCAGCAGCTCCCAGAGGAACAATGAGCAGTTCTTC

size: NA
D: TRBD2
J: TRBJ2-1
V: TRBV28
CDR3: CASSLWGTSGVNEQFF
DNA: TGTGCCAGCAGTTTATGGGGGACTAGCGGGGTTAATGAGCAGTTCTTC

size: NA
D: NA
J: TRBJ2-3
V: TRBV4-3
CDR3: CASSQAPGTDTQYF
DNA: TGCGCCAGCAGCCAAGCCCCTGGCACAGATACGCAGTATTTT

size: NA
D: NA
J: TRBJ2-3
V: TRBV9
CDR3: CASSVVVDADTQYF
DNA: TGTGCCAGCAGCGTAGTAGTGGATGCAGATACGCAGTATTTT

size: NA
D: NA
J: TRBJ1-1
V: TRBV7-2
CDR3: CASSSGRNTEAFF
DNA: TGTGCCAGCAGCTCGGGTCGGAACACTGAAGCTTTCTTT

size: NA
D: NA
J: TRBJ1-1
V: TRBV4-3
CDR3: CASSQGLTGGYTEAFF
DNA: TGCGCCAGCAGCCAAGGATTGACGGGGGGTTACACTGAAGCTTTCTTT

size: NA
D: TRBD2
J: TRBJ2-1
V: TRBV7-2
CDR3: CASSIPIAGGIEQFF
DNA: TGTGCCAGCAGCATTCCCATAGCGGGAGGGATTGAGCAGTTCTTC

size: NA
D: TRBD2
J: TRBJ2-3
V: TRBV6-4
CDR3: CASSDSSGRDTQYF
DNA: TGTGCCAGCAGTGACTCTAGCGGGAGAGATACGCAGTATTTT

size: NA
D: TRBD2
J: TRBJ2-1
V: TRBV29-1
CDR3: CSSGAKPNEQFF
DNA: TGCAGCAGCGGGGCTAAACCCAATGAGCAGTTCTTC

size: NA
D: NA
J: TRBJ1-3
V: TRBV19
CDR3: CASIGVSGNTIYF
DNA: TGTGCCAGTATCGGGGTCTCTGGAAACACCATATATTTT

size: NA
D: NA
J: TRBJ2-1
V: TRBV7-7
CDR3: CASSKTGSSYNEQFF
DNA: TGTGCTAGCAGCAAAACAGGGAGCTCCTACAATGAGCAGTTCTTC